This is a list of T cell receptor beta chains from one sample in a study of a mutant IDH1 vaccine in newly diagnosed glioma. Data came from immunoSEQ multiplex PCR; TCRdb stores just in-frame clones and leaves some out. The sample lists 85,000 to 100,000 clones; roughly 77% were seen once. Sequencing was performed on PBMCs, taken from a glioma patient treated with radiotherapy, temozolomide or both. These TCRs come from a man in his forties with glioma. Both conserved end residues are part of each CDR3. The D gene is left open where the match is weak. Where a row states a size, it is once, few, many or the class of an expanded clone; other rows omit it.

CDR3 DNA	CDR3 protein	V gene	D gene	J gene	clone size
TGTGCCAGAAGCGGAGGTCGGGGGGCGAGGGGTCAGCCCCAGCATTTT	CARSGGRGARGQPQHF	TRBV5-3	NA	TRBJ1-5	NA
TGTGCCAGCAGCTTAGGGACTAGCGGGGCCCACTACGAGCAGTACTTC	CASSLGTSGAHYEQYF	TRBV11-2	TRBD2	TRBJ2-7	NA
TGTGCCTGGAGTGAAGAAATAGCCAAAAACATTCAGTACTTC	CAWSEEIAKNIQYF	TRBV30	NA	TRBJ2-4	NA
TGTGCCAGCAGCATAACAGGGGACAGATACGAGCAGTACTTC	CASSITGDRYEQYF	TRBV11-2	TRBD1	TRBJ2-7	once
TGTGCCAGCAGGGTCCAGGGGGCAGTAGGAGAGACCCAGTACTTC	CASRVQGAVGETQYF	TRBV7-6	TRBD1	TRBJ2-5	NA
TGCGCCAGCAGCCGGACGTTGGGCGAGCAGTACTTC	CASSRTLGEQYF	TRBV5-1	NA	TRBJ2-7	NA
TGTGCCAGCAGTTCACACACCCCGGGACAGTACTCTGGCTACACCTTC	CASSSHTPGQYSGYTF	TRBV6-5	TRBD1	TRBJ1-2	NA
TGCGCCAGCAGCCAAGGGGCGGGAGGGTCAGATACGCAGTATTTT	CASSQGAGGSDTQYF	TRBV4-1	TRBD2	TRBJ2-3	NA
TGCGCCAGCAGCTTGACTAGCTCCTACGAGCAGTACTTC	CASSLTSSYEQYF	TRBV5-1	NA	TRBJ2-7	NA
TGCGCCAGCAGCCAAGAGGGGCGCGGGGCTGAAAAACTGTTTTTT	CASSQEGRGAEKLFF	TRBV4-3	NA	TRBJ1-4	few
TGTGCCAGCAGTGACGGGACCGGACAGCCCCAGCATTTT	CASSDGTGQPQHF	TRBV6-4	NA	TRBJ1-5	once
TGTGCCAGCAGCTTGTGGGGCCGCTCTGGAAACACCATATATTTT	CASSLWGRSGNTIYF	TRBV5-6	NA	TRBJ1-3	NA
TGTGCCAGCAGAGGACAGGGGGCCTATCAGCCCCAGCATTTT	CASRGQGAYQPQHF	TRBV6-5	TRBD1	TRBJ1-5	NA
TGTGCCAGCAGCTTAAGCTCGTACGAGCAGTACTTC	CASSLSSYEQYF	TRBV7-3	NA	TRBJ2-7	NA
TGTGCCAGCAGCCCGAAGCGGGGCGGCACAGATACGCAGTATTTT	CASSPKRGGTDTQYF	TRBV14	TRBD2	TRBJ2-3	NA
TGTGCCAGCAGTTTATGGAGGACAGGAGGGGGAACTAATGAAAAACTGTTTTTT	CASSLWRTGGGTNEKLFF	TRBV28	TRBD1	TRBJ1-4	NA
TGTGCCAGCAGCTTAGAGCGGTACTCTGGGGCCAACGTCCTGACTTTC	CASSLERYSGANVLTF	TRBV7-8	NA	TRBJ2-6	NA
TGCAGCGTTGAAGGACAGGGGTACAATGAGCAGTTCTTC	CSVEGQGYNEQFF	TRBV29-1	TRBD1	TRBJ2-1	NA
TGTGCCAGCAGCTCCCGGCCCGCGGGGGGTGACTACACCTTC	CASSSRPAGGDYTF	TRBV7-2	NA	TRBJ1-2	NA
TGCAGTGCTAACGGGGGAGATACGCAGTATTTT	CSANGGDTQYF	TRBV29-1	NA	TRBJ2-3	NA
TGTGCCAGTAGTGAGGGCCTCTCCTACGAGCAGTACTTC	CASSEGLSYEQYF	TRBV19	NA	TRBJ2-7	NA
TGTGCCAGCAGCCCGGATGGGACAGGGATTTACGAGCAGTACTTC	CASSPDGTGIYEQYF	TRBV11-2	TRBD1	TRBJ2-7	NA
TGTGCCAGCAGTTATTTTTCTCCGCGGGACGAGCAGTTCTTC	CASSYFSPRDEQFF	TRBV6-6	NA	TRBJ2-1	few
TGTGCCAGCAGCTTTGAGGGGGCGCGCACCGGGGAGCTGTTTTTT	CASSFEGARTGELFF	TRBV5-4	TRBD1	TRBJ2-2	NA
TGTGCCCTGGGTGAGAACACTGAAGCTTTCTTT	CALGENTEAFF	TRBV30	NA	TRBJ1-1	few
TGTGCCAGCAGCGCCGCGGGGGGTTCCGGAAACACCATATATTTT	CASSAAGGSGNTIYF	TRBV9	NA	TRBJ1-3	NA
TGTGCCAGCAGCCCGCGGACAGGGAGCAATCAGCCCCAGCATTTT	CASSPRTGSNQPQHF	TRBV6-6	TRBD1	TRBJ1-5	NA
TGTGCCAGCAGTTATCCCGGGACCGGGAATCAGCCCCAGCATTTT	CASSYPGTGNQPQHF	TRBV28	NA	TRBJ1-5	few
TGTGCCAGCAGCCCCCGGGGCAGTACTAATGAAAAACTGTTTTTT	CASSPRGSTNEKLFF	TRBV7-9	NA	TRBJ1-4	NA
TGTGCCAGCAGCTTAGGCAGGGTCCCTATTGAGCAGTACTTC	CASSLGRVPIEQYF	TRBV7-8	NA	TRBJ2-7	NA
TGCGCCAGTCGAGAGGGGGGAACTAATGAAAAACTGTTTTTT	CASREGGTNEKLFF	TRBV5-1	NA	TRBJ1-4	NA
TGTGCCAGCAGTTCAACCTCAGGGGGATCATCCCTTAACACTGAAGCTTTCTTT	CASSSTSGGSSLNTEAFF	TRBV28	TRBD1	TRBJ1-1	NA
TGTGCCAGCAGTGAACAGATCGGGTCAGATACGCAGTATTTT	CASSEQIGSDTQYF	TRBV6-1	NA	TRBJ2-3	NA
TGTGCCAGTAGTATCCAGACGGATCAGCCCCAGCATTTT	CASSIQTDQPQHF	TRBV19	NA	TRBJ1-5	few
TGTGCCATCAGTGAGTCGATCGACACCGATGAGCAGTTCTTC	CAISESIDTDEQFF	TRBV10-3	NA	TRBJ2-1	few
TGTGCCAGCAGCAAACCGGGACAGCCGCTCTCTGGAAACACCATATATTTT	CASSKPGQPLSGNTIYF	TRBV7-9	TRBD1	TRBJ1-3	NA
TGTGCCAGTATCCCGGACAGGTACTCTGGAAACACCATATATTTT	CASIPDRYSGNTIYF	TRBV19	TRBD1	TRBJ1-3	NA
TGTGCCAGCAGTTCGGGGACAGGGGATTGGGAGACCCAGTACTTC	CASSSGTGDWETQYF	TRBV7-8	TRBD1	TRBJ2-5	NA
TGTGCCAGCAGCGCCGGGACGGGGATCAAACAGCCCCAGCATTTT	CASSAGTGIKQPQHF	TRBV7-2	NA	TRBJ1-5	once
TGTGCCAGCAGCCTTGGAGGGGAGCGTGGAAACACCATATATTTT	CASSLGGERGNTIYF	TRBV11-3	NA	TRBJ1-3	NA
TGTGCCAGCAGCCACCTGAACGGGACAGGGGTGAGGCACTATGGCTACACCTTC	CASSHLNGTGVRHYGYTF	TRBV5-4	TRBD1	TRBJ1-2	NA
TGTGCCAGCAGCTTGTTCAGGGACGGGAGTAATGAAAAACTGTTTTTT	CASSLFRDGSNEKLFF	TRBV5-6	NA	TRBJ1-4	NA